These 19 T cell receptor beta chains originate from one sample sequenced in a study of T cell responses to AZD1222 COVID-19 vaccine. Profiling relied on immunoSEQ multiplex PCR, and the TCRdb table lists in-frame clones only, not all of them. The data show about 35,000 clones, under 90% seen once. The material was peripheral blood, obtained 28 days after the second AZD1222 dose. These receptor sequences come from an adult who received the AZD1222 COVID-19 vaccine.

The V and J genes are TRBV7-9 and TRBJ1-2, with a weak D call TRBD1 (6 bases). Trimming took off 5 bases at V and 7 bases at J, with 17 bases between the two ends. This CDR3 region has 14 residues. Per germline, CDR1 SEHNR and CDR2 FQNEAQ (reference sequence). The CDR3 DNA reads as TGTGCCAGCAGCCCCCAAGGGGGGGGTCTTGGCTACACCTTC. Translation gives CASSPQGGGLGYTF.

The genes are TRBV19 and TRBJ1-4, with D perhaps TRBD1 (5 bases). CDR1 is LNHDA and CDR2 is SQIVND in the germline V gene (reference sequence). The CDR3 runs to 14 residues. V was trimmed by 6 bases and J by 8 bases, leaving 16 bases between them. CDR3 bases: TGTGCCAGTAGCGACAGTTCTAGGGAGGAAAAACTGTTTTTT. Residues: CASSDSSREEKLFF.

This clone was picked up a small number of times. The chain recombines TRBV11-2 with TRBJ1-1; D call uncertain. The CDR3 extends over 15 amino acids. Per germline, CDR1 SGHAT and CDR2 FQNNGV. With 4 bases removed from V and 3 bases from J, the gap between germline ends came to 15 bases. The CDR3 DNA follows: TGTGCCAGCAGCTCCCCCTCGACTGTACACACTGAAGCTTTCTTT. Its translation: CASSSPSTVHTEAFF.

The V call is TRBV5-1, the J call TRBJ2-7; 11 nucleotides line up with TRBD1. V lost 4 bases and J lost 3; bases outside the gene matches: 6. CDR3 length: 15 residues. Looked up from germline, CDR1 is SGHRS and CDR2 is YFSETQ. The chain's CDR3 is CASSLRGTGGYEQYF. The CDR3 bases are TGCGCCAGCAGCCTCAGGGGGACAGGGGGCTACGAGCAGTACTTC.

The chain employs TRBV10-1 and TRBJ2-2, with D uncertain. Germline V gene sequence: CDR1 WNHNN, CDR2 SYGVQD (reference sequence). CDR3 length: 14 residues. The V end lost 0 bases, the J end lost 6 bases, and 8 bases lay between the germline ends. Here the CDR3 DNA reads TGCGCCAGCAGTGAGTCAAGTAGACCCGGGGAGCTGTTTTTT. The encoded protein is CASSESSRPGELFF.

The chain links TRBV7-6 to TRBJ2-2, with 12 bases identical to TRBD2. Per germline, CDR1 SGHVS and CDR2 FNYEAQ. The CDR3 is 16 residues long. With 5 bases clipped from V and 0 bases from J, the junction kept 1 base outside the gene matches. The CDR3 reads CASSRLAGANTGELFF. In DNA, the CDR3 is TGTGCCAGCAGCAGACTAGCGGGAGCGAACACCGGGGAGCTGTTTTTT.

The chain employs TRBV7-2 and TRBJ2-7, with 8 bases aligning to TRBD1. The trim removed 5 bases at V and 1 base at J, leaving 7 bases unmatched. CDR1 and CDR2 (germline): SGHTA, FQGNSA. The CDR3 sequence is 15 residues long. CDR3 loop: CASSQPGQVSYEQYF. The CDR3 coding sequence is TGTGCCAGCAGCCAACCGGGACAGGTTTCCTACGAGCAGTACTTC.

The chain uses TRBV28 and TRBJ1-2; tentatively, D is TRBD1 (6 bases). Trimming shortened V by 8 bases and J by 8 bases, and 18 bases separated the two germline ends. The CDR3 has 13 amino acids. Germline assignment: CDR1 MDHEN and CDR2 SYDVKM. The chain's CDR3 is CASFERGGRGYTF. The DNA of the CDR3 is TGTGCCAGCTTCGAAAGGGGGGGGCGAGGCTACACCTTC.

This chain connects TRBV18 to TRBJ2-1, with D perhaps TRBD1 (5 bases). Germline V lookup: CDR1 KGHSH, CDR2 LQKENI. The CDR3 length is 15 residues. V was pared by 3 bases and J by 0 bases, with 9 bases between. For the CDR3, the DNA is TGTGCCAGCTCACCGCGGACAAACTCCTACAATGAGCAGTTCTTC. It translates to CASSPRTNSYNEQFF.

This chain joins TRBV14 and TRBJ2-4; 7 nucleotides agree with TRBD1. The CDR3 consists of 16 residues. V was clipped by 1 base and J by 4 bases; unmatched bases: 7. Germline CDR1 reads SGHDN; CDR2 reads FVKESK. CDR3 DNA: TGTGCCAGCAGCCAAGGAACGGCGACAGGGAAAAACATTCAGTACTTC. Translated: CASSQGTATGKNIQYF. The entire variable domain, with the rest obtained from reference TRBV14 and TRBJ2-4, is as follows: EAGVTQFPSHSVIEKGQTVTLRCDPISGHDNLYWYRRVMGKEIKFLLHFVKESKQDESGMPNNRFLAERTGGTYSTLKVQPAELEDSGVYFCASSQGTATGKNIQYFGAGTRLSVL.

On this clone itself: Other DNA sequences in the sample encode the same CDR3. This chain connects TRBV29-1 to TRBJ1-2; perhaps TRBD1 as D (6 bases). Trimming removed 3 bases at V and 8 bases at J, with 7 bases between. Germline V lookup: CDR1 SQVTM, CDR2 ANQGSEA. The CDR3 contains 10 residues. CDR3 coding DNA: TGCAGCGTTGACAGGGGAGGCTACACCTTC. Its protein is CSVDRGGYTF. Variable domain in full (rest from reference TRBV29-1 and TRBJ1-2): SAVISQKPSRDICQRGTSLTIQCQVDSQVTMMFWYRQQPGQSLTLIATANQGSEATYESGFVIDKFPISRPNLTFSTLTVSNMSPEDSSIYLCSVDRGGYTFGSGTRLTVV.

The CDR3 DNA sequence: TGTGCCTGGAAGGGACAGCAAGCTTCACCCCTCCACTTT. Amino acid sequence: CAWKGQQASPLHF. This chain joins TRBV30 and TRBJ1-6; TRBD1 aligns across 7 bases. The V segment lost 4 bases and the J segment 9 bases; nucleotides outside the gene matches: 6. The CDR3 runs 13 residues. Germline CDR1 GTSNPN, CDR2 SVGIG (reference sequence).

This chain joins TRBV24-1 and TRBJ2-2, with D unresolved. Trimming shortened V by 4 bases and J by 8 bases, and 10 bases separated the two germline ends. Germline CDR1 is KGHDR and CDR2 is SFDVKD. The CDR3 covers 13 residues. The CDR3 loop is CATSEVRNGELFF. CDR3 DNA: TGTGCCACCAGTGAGGTTAGGAATGGGGAGCTGTTTTTT.

The V call is TRBV5-4, the J call TRBJ1-1, with 8 positions matching TRBD1. V was pared by 3 bases and J by 0 bases, with 7 bases of the junction left unmatched. CDR3 length: 16 residues. Germline loops: CDR1 SGHNT, CDR2 YYREEE (reference sequence). Written as DNA, the CDR3 is TGTGCCAGCAGCTCCGGGCGGACAGGGTTGAACACTGAAGCTTTCTTT. This translates into CASSSGRTGLNTEAFF.

The chain uses TRBV28 and TRBJ2-1, with 7 bases matching TRBD2. V lost 2 bases to trimming and J lost 7 bases; unmatched junction nucleotides: 8. Germline CDR1 MDHEN, CDR2 SYDVKM. CDR3 length: 15 amino acids. Here the CDR3 reads CASSLAGAPLNEQFF. The CDR3 bases are TGTGCCAGCAGTTTAGCGGGAGCCCCTTTGAATGAGCAGTTCTTC.

The chain employs TRBV2 and TRBJ1-3; maybe TRBD1 (6 bases). Per the germline V gene, CDR1 is SNHLY and CDR2 is FYNNEI. This CDR3 is 12 amino acids long. Trimming took off 6 bases at V and 4 bases at J, with 7 bases between the two ends. CDR3 bases: TGTGCCAGCAGACAGGGCGGAAACACCATATATTTT. Translating it yields CASRQGGNTIYF.

This clone showed up just once. V gene TRBV19 combines with J gene TRBJ2-7; tentatively, D is TRBD2 (6 bases). CDR3 size: 14 residues. CDR1 is LNHDA, CDR2 SQIVND, per germline (reference sequence). Deletions cut 3 bases from V and 6 bases from J, with 15 bases between. The CDR3 region is CASSISRGTPEQYF. The DNA for the CDR3 is TGTGCCAGTAGTATCTCCCGCGGGACCCCCGAGCAGTACTTC.

The chain links TRBV7-2 to TRBJ2-1, with 8 bases that match TRBD2. Germline CDR1 SGHTA, CDR2 FQGNSA. Trimming removed 1 base from V and 6 bases from J; junction bases left unmatched: 5. The CDR3 extends over 15 amino acids. The CDR3 loop is CASSLEFGGANEQFF. The CDR3 coding sequence is TGTGCCAGCAGCTTAGAGTTCGGGGGGGCCAATGAGCAGTTCTTC.

The V and J genes are TRBV4-2 and TRBJ1-2; possible D gene TRBD1, 5 bases. Per germline, CDR1 LGHNA and CDR2 YNFKEQ. The CDR3 is 15 amino acids. V lost 1 base to trimming and J lost 6 bases, with 15 bases between them. The CDR3 DNA reads TGTGCCAGCAGCCAAGGGGGCTCTGATTTAAATGGCTACACCTTC. Its protein is CASSQGGSDLNGYTF.